These 5 T cell receptor beta chains were all obtained from the same sample, sequenced in a study of blood T cell repertoires in COVID-19. Only in-frame clones appear in the TCRdb table, and some are missing; sequencing was by immunoSEQ multiplex PCR. The data contain hundreds of thousands of clones, more than 80% of them seen just once; the ten biggest clones take up about 3%. The sequenced sample consisted of peripheral blood. The receptors originated from a woman in her thirties with COVID-19, enrolled during active disease.

This clone appeared a single time. The V and J genes are TRBV28 and TRBJ1-2, with TRBD1 matching 10 bases. The ends lost 5 bases at V and 6 bases at J; junction bases unmatched: 3. The CDR3 covers 13 residues. Germline CDR1 MDHEN, CDR2 SYDVKM. The DNA for the CDR3 is TGTGCCAGCAGTCGGGACAGGGGCCATGGCTACACCTTC. It encodes CASSRDRGHGYTF.

The chain recombines TRBV19 with TRBJ1-1; 10 bases map to TRBD1. This CDR3 contains 14 residues. V was clipped by 6 bases and J by 5 bases; unmatched bases: 6. Per germline, CDR1 LNHDA and CDR2 SQIVND (reference sequence). CDR3 nucleotides: TGTGCCAGTAGACAAGACAGGGGGCATACTGAAGCTTTCTTT. It is translated as CASRQDRGHTEAFF.

The chain uses TRBV5-5 and TRBJ2-5; 10 bases fit TRBD2. This CDR3 has 16 residues. CDR1 SGHKS and CDR2 YYEKEE come from the germline V gene (reference sequence). Trimming at V came to 2 bases and at J to 1 base, leaving 5 bases not matched to a gene. The CDR3 DNA reads as TGTGCCAGCAGCTTTCTAGCGGGGGCCATCCAAGAGACCCAGTACTTC. As protein: CASSFLAGAIQETQYF. Complete variable domain (other parts from reference TRBV5-5 and TRBJ2-5): DAGVTQSPTHLIKTRGQQVTLRCSPISGHKSVSWYQQVLGQGPQFIFQYYEKEERGRGNFPDRFSARQFPNYSSELNVNALLLGDSALYLCASSFLAGAIQETQYFGPGTRLLVL.

V and J are TRBV6-5 and TRBJ1-2; perhaps TRBD1 as D (6 bases). Germline lookup yields CDR1 MNHEY and CDR2 SVGAGI. This CDR3 is built from 15 residues. V lost 6 bases, J lost 4 bases, and 18 bases lay in between. Here the CDR3 reads CASRRKRTDLYGYTF. The CDR3 region has the DNA TGTGCCAGCAGGAGGAAAAGGACAGACCTCTATGGCTACACCTTC.

The rearrangement links TRBV7-6 to TRBJ2-5, with D possibly being TRBD2 (5 bases). Trimming stripped 3 bases from V and 2 bases from J, with 13 bases between. Germline V gene sequence: CDR1 SGHVS, CDR2 FNYEAQ. The CDR3 loop spans 15 amino acids. The CDR3: CASSLRARLQETQYF. DNA of the CDR3: TGTGCCAGCAGCTTGCGGGCACGGCTACAAGAGACCCAGTACTTC.